The 13 T cell receptor beta chains given below trace back to one sample, sequenced in a study of T-cell memory formation after mild COVID-19. One entry per CDR3 protein results from TCRdb running MiXCR on the 5' RACE reads. The sample consists of roughly 300,000 distinct CDR3 sequences, roughly an eighth of them appearing once. Sequencing used PBMCs or a T cell subset sorted from them (not recorded which). The source is a man between 18 and 29 years old who had mild COVID-19 (a few samples of this study predate the infection). Cell type and time point are not known.

The chain joins TRBV4-2 to TRBJ2-2; 8 nucleotides agree with TRBD2. The CDR3 consists of 14 residues. The trim removed 2 bases at V and 6 bases at J, leaving 2 bases unmatched. Germline V gives CDR1 LGHNA, CDR2 YNFKEQ. CDR3 residues: CASSQPGGPGELFF. For the CDR3, the DNA is TGTGCCAGCAGCCAACCGGGGGGGCCCGGGGAGCTGTTTTTT.

The chain couples TRBV11-2 to TRBJ2-3; TRBD2 might be the D (6 bases). Trimming removed 0 bases from V and 0 bases from J, with 13 bases in between. Germline V CDR1 and CDR2: SGHAT, FQNNGV. This CDR3 has 17 amino acids. CDR3 amino acids: CASSLDPWGDSTDTQYF. In DNA, the CDR3 is TGTGCCAGCAGCTTAGATCCGTGGGGGGATAGCACAGATACGCAGTATTTT.

The rearrangement joins TRBV6-6 to TRBJ1-5; TRBD1 is a possible D gene (6 bases). Trimming left V 3 bases short and J 6 bases short, with 12 bases between. Germline lookup yields CDR1 MNHNY and CDR2 SVGAGI (reference sequence). The length of the CDR3 is 14 residues. The CDR3: CASSYSQGTQPQHF. The CDR3 nucleotides are TGTGCCAGCAGTTATAGCCAGGGGACTCAGCCCCAGCATTTT.

This clonotype was seen a few times. The V call is TRBV27, the J call TRBJ2-2, with TRBD2 identical over 13 bases. V dropped 4 bases and J dropped 5; count of bases not matched to a gene: 1. The germline CDR1 and CDR2 sequences are MNHEY and SMNVEV (reference sequence). There are 15 residues in the CDR3. The CDR3 spells CASSSGLAGTGELFF. CDR3 in DNA: TGTGCCAGCAGTTCGGGACTAGCGGGAACCGGGGAGCTGTTTTTT.

V and J are TRBV9 and TRBJ1-1; perhaps TRBD1 as D (5 bases). The CDR3 is made up of 14 amino acids. V was shortened by 2 bases and J by 2 bases, with 10 bases between the two germline ends. Germline loops: CDR1 SGDLS, CDR2 YYNGEE. CDR3 loop: CASSVAGTNTEAFF. The CDR3 DNA reads TGTGCCAGCAGCGTGGCAGGGACCAACACTGAAGCTTTCTTT.

This clonotype was observed at least ten times. This sequence joins TRBV4-1 and TRBJ2-7; a possible D gene is TRBD1 (5 bases). The length of the CDR3 is 15 residues. V was pared by 0 bases and J by 0 bases, with 9 bases between. Germline loops: CDR1 MGHRA, CDR2 YSYEKL. Here the CDR3 reads CASSQDRGASYEQYF. The CDR3 DNA follows: TGCGCCAGCAGCCAAGATCGTGGGGCCTCCTACGAGCAGTACTTC.

This clonotype was seen many times. The gene calls are TRBV15 and TRBJ2-1; TRBD2 might be the D (6 bases). The CDR3 totals 16 residues. V was shortened by 3 bases and J by 5 bases, with 17 bases between the two germline ends. Germline CDR1 LNHNV, CDR2 YYDKDF (reference sequence). The CDR3 reads CATSSTGTAFDNEQFF. CDR3 nucleotide sequence: TGTGCCACCAGCAGCACCGGGACTGCCTTCGACAATGAGCAGTTCTTC.

This clonotype has just a few counts. V is TRBV7-8 and J is TRBJ2-7; D call uncertain. This CDR3 is built from 14 residues. CDR1 is SGHVS and CDR2 is FQNEAQ in the germline V gene. With 2 bases removed from V and 3 bases from J, the gap between germline ends came to 11 bases. The CDR3 DNA sequence: TGTGCCAGCAGCTTACGGGTTTCGGGCTACGAGCAGTACGTC. Amino acids: CASSLRVSGYEQYV.

This clonotype was seen a handful of times. The CDR3 sequence is CASSKEGQGPYEQYV. DNA of the CDR3: TGTGCCAGCAGCAAAGAAGGACAGGGTCCTTACGAGCAGTACGTC. This rearrangement joins TRBV21-1 to TRBJ2-7; the D call of TRBD1 is as the table states it, not checked on the DNA. TRBV21-1 is described as a pseudogene. The CDR3 runs to 15 residues.

This chain links TRBV6-4 with TRBJ2-3; no clear D. Germline CDR1 and CDR2: MRHNA and SNTAGT. V was cut by 6 bases and J by 0 bases, with 10 bases left in between. The CDR3 has 14 amino acids. The CDR3 DNA reads TGTGCCAGCAGCCACGAAGGGAGCACAGATACGCAGTATTTT. It specifies CASSHEGSTDTQYF.

This clonotype was detected a few times. This chain joins TRBV7-2 and TRBJ1-5, with TRBD1 identical over 7 bases. Germline CDR1 SGHTA, CDR2 FQGNSA. V lost 6 bases, J lost 8 bases, and 7 bases stayed unmatched. The CDR3 extends over 13 amino acids. This chain's CDR3 is CASSSGGIEPQHF. The CDR3 coding sequence is TGTGCCAGCAGTTCAGGGGGGATCGAGCCCCAGCATTTT.

This clonotype has only a few counts. The chain has TRBV29-1 and TRBJ2-3, with D perhaps TRBD1 or TRBD2 (5 bases each). The CDR3 length is 13 residues. Trimming pared 5 bases from V and 4 bases from J, leaving 13 bases between. Germline CDR1 reads SQVTM; CDR2 reads ANQGSEA. CDR3 sequence: CSVYSGQSDTQYF. CDR3 DNA: TGCAGCGTTTACTCGGGGCAGTCAGATACGCAGTATTTT.

The chain joins TRBV7-8 to TRBJ1-5; D not certain. Trimming left V 1 base short and J 9 bases short, with 16 bases between. The germline CDR1 and CDR2 sequences are SGHVS and FQNEAQ. CDR3 size: 15 residues. CDR3 in DNA: TGTGCCAGCAGCTTAGTTAGCGGGGTACTCGGGCCCCAGCATTTT. Protein sequence: CASSLVSGVLGPQHF.